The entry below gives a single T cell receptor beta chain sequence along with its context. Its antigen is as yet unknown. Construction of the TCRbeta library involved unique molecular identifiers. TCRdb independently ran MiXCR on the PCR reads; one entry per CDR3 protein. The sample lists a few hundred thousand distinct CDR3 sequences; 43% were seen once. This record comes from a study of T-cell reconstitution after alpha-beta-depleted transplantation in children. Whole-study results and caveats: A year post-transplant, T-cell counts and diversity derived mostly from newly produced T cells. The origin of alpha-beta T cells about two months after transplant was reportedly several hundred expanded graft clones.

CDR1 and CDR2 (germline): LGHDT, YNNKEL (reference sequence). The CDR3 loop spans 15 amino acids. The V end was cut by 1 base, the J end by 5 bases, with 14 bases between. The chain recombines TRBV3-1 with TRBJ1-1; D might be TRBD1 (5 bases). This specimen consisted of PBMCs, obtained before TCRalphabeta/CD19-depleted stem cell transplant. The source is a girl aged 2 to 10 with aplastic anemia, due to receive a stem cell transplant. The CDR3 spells CASSQVVQGDTEAFF. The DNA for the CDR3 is TGTGCCAGCAGCCAAGTGGTTCAGGGAGATACTGAAGCTTTCTTT.